A single sample gave rise to the 23 T cell receptor beta chains below, sequenced in a study of T-cell reconstitution after alpha-beta-depleted transplantation in children. Unique molecular identifiers were incorporated when the TCRbeta library was constructed. TCRdb re-analysed the PCR reads in MiXCR, keeping a single row per CDR3 protein. Of some 130,000 distinct CDR3 sequences listed, about 9.9% are singletons. The material was PBMCs, mostly from graft donor cells, obtained 180 days after TCRalphabeta/CD19-depleted stem cell transplant. The receptors shown here come from a girl less than two years old who had a stem cell transplant for combined immunodeficiency, so the T cells may come from the graft donor.

CDR3 in amino acids: CASSFRRGGAITDTQYF. The CDR3 DNA sequence: TGTGCCAGCAGTTTCAGAAGGGGGGGAGCGATTACAGATACGCAGTATTTT. The V gene is TRBV12-3 or TRBV12-4, the J gene TRBJ2-3; TRBD2 is a possible D gene (7 bases). V was shortened by 3 bases and J by 3 bases, with 19 bases between the two germline ends. The CDR3 spans 17 residues.

V and J are TRBV20-1 and TRBJ1-1; no reliable D call. The CDR3 is made up of 13 amino acids. Germline values: CDR1 DFQATT, CDR2 SNEGSKA (reference sequence). Trimming removed 6 bases from V and 1 base from J, with 12 bases in between. CDR3 protein: CSANRPKNTEAFF. The CDR3 coding sequence is TGCAGTGCAAACAGACCGAAGAACACTGAAGCTTTCTTT.

This clonotype was observed a handful of times. The V and J genes are TRBV3-1 and TRBJ2-7; 10 positions match TRBD1. Germline assignment: CDR1 LGHDT and CDR2 YNNKEL (reference sequence). The V segment lost 4 bases and the J segment 5 bases; nucleotides outside the gene matches: 8. There are 15 residues in the CDR3. The CDR3 here is CASSRHSGQGNEQYF. CDR3 DNA sequence: TGTGCCAGCAGCCGCCATTCGGGACAGGGGAACGAGCAGTACTTC.

This clonotype was observed a handful of times. The chain employs TRBV20-1 and TRBJ2-3, with 8 bases that match TRBD2. The CDR3 runs to 14 residues. Germline assignment: CDR1 DFQATT and CDR2 SNEGSKA (reference sequence). Trimming at V came to 6 bases and at J to 6 bases, leaving 11 bases not matched to a gene. The CDR3 here is CSAGGLEGSDTQYF. The CDR3 bases are TGCAGTGCGGGGGGACTAGAAGGTTCCGATACGCAGTATTTT.

The gene calls are TRBV29-1 and TRBJ2-5; 8 positions agree with TRBD2. CDR3 size: 13 residues. Germline V gene sequence: CDR1 SQVTM, CDR2 ANQGSEA. With V trimmed by 7 bases and J by 4 bases, 8 bases remained unmatched. The CDR3 protein is CSAGSLAGETQYF. The CDR3 region has the DNA TGCAGCGCCGGCTCCCTAGCGGGAGAGACCCAGTACTTC. The full variable domain, its missing parts supplied by reference TRBV29-1 and TRBJ2-5, is SAVISQKPSRDICQRGTSLTIQCQVDSQVTMMFWYRQQPGQSLTLIATANQGSEATYESGFVIDKFPISRPNLTFSTLTVSNMSPEDSSIYLCSAGSLAGETQYFGPGTRLLVL.

The J gene is TRBJ2-5, the V gene TRBV29-1, with D hard to call. The CDR3 totals 12 residues. Germline CDR1 and CDR2: SQVTM and ANQGSEA. The V gene lost 4 bases and the J gene lost 2 bases, with 8 bases spanning the gap. Here the CDR3 reads CSVVAAQETQYF. DNA of the CDR3: TGCAGCGTTGTGGCTGCTCAAGAGACCCAGTACTTC.

This clonotype was counted only a few times. The genes are TRBV6-5 and TRBJ2-2, with D tentatively TRBD1 (6 bases). The CDR3 is 15 amino acids. Germline CDR1 reads MNHEY; CDR2 reads SVGAGI. V was cut by 5 bases and J by 1 base, with 11 bases left in between. Here the CDR3 reads CASSHRVKNTGELFF. The CDR3 DNA is TGTGCCAGCAGTCACAGGGTTAAGAACACCGGGGAGCTGTTTTTT.

This clonotype was detected ten times or more. This chain connects TRBV5-1 to TRBJ1-1; no firm D call. Germline CDR1 is SGHRS and CDR2 is YFSETQ. This CDR3 region has 14 residues. The V end was cut by 0 bases, the J end by 3 bases, with 9 bases between. In nucleotides, the CDR3 is TGCGCCAGCAGCTTGGCGGGCAGCTACACTGAAGCTTTCTTT. Protein: CASSLAGSYTEAFF.

This clonotype was found many times. This chain joins TRBV18 and TRBJ2-7; 7 bases fit TRBD1. The germline CDR1 and CDR2 sequences are KGHSH and LQKENI. CDR3 size: 13 residues. Losses at the gene ends were 6 bases for V and 5 bases for J; bases not matched to a gene: 7. For the CDR3, the DNA is TGTGCCAGCTCCTTACAGGGGAAGGACGAGCAGTACTTC. Encoded protein: CASSLQGKDEQYF.

The chain uses TRBV20-1 and TRBJ2-7, with D possibly TRBD2 on 5 matching bases. V lost 6 bases and J 1 base, leaving 16 bases between the germline ends. CDR1 is DFQATT, CDR2 SNEGSKA, per germline (reference sequence). CDR3 length: 14 residues. The CDR3 loop reads CSAPKTRASYEQYF. CDR3 DNA: TGCAGTGCCCCGAAAACTAGGGCATCCTACGAGCAGTACTTC.

Remarks on this clonotype: A single base separates this from a much larger clone, so it may be a read error. This sequence joins TRBV10-3 and TRBJ2-7; maybe TRBD1 (5 bases). Germline CDR1 ENHRY, CDR2 SYGVKD. The CDR3 length is 14 residues. V dropped 4 bases and J dropped 6 bases, with 16 bases sitting between them. CDR3 bases: TGTGCCATCAGTGCCCCCGGACATGGCAGCGAGCAGTACTTC. Amino acid sequence: CAISAPGHGSEQYF.

A few counts support this clonotype. The V gene is TRBV12-3 or TRBV12-4, the J gene TRBJ1-2; no clear D. The CDR3 is 12 residues long. With 6 bases removed from V and 7 bases from J, the gap between germline ends came to 12 bases. The chain's CDR3 is CASRLGIFGYTF. The DNA for the CDR3 is TGTGCCAGCAGACTGGGGATTTTTGGCTACACCTTC.

This clonotype occurred a few times. The rearrangement joins TRBV20-1 to TRBJ2-2, with a tentative D call TRBD2 (5 bases). V lost 3 bases to trimming and J lost 7 bases, with 15 bases between them. The CDR3 covers 14 residues. Germline values: CDR1 DFQATT, CDR2 SNEGSKA (reference sequence). The CDR3 DNA follows: TGCAGTGCTAGCAGGTCGCTGGCGGGCGGGGAGCTGTTTTTT. Translated, it gives CSASRSLAGGELFF.

The chain recombines TRBV6-1 with TRBJ2-2; D ambiguous. This CDR3 comprises 17 residues. The V and J ends lost 3 bases and 0 bases respectively, with 14 bases between them. Germline loops: CDR1 MNHNS, CDR2 SASEGT. The CDR3 region has the DNA TGTGCCAGCAGTGAGGGCAGGCCAACACCGAACACCGGGGAGCTGTTTTTT. Translating gives CASSEGRPTPNTGELFF.

This chain's CDR3 is CCFWGRGRNEQYF. CDR3 nucleotides: TGCTGCTTCTGGGGACGGGGCAGGAACGAGCAGTACTTC. V is TRBV20-1 and J is TRBJ2-7; tentatively, D is TRBD1 or TRBD2 (5 bases each). The CDR3 runs 13 residues. Germline values: CDR1 DFQATT, CDR2 SNEGSKA (reference sequence).

The chain combines TRBV5-1 with TRBJ2-5, with D perhaps TRBD1 (6 bases). Germline CDR1 is SGHRS and CDR2 is YFSETQ. CDR3 length: 15 residues. V lost 2 bases and J 5 bases, leaving 16 bases between the germline ends. In nucleotides, the CDR3 is TGCGCCAGCAGCTTTCCCACAGGGCTACAGGAGACCCAGTACTTC. As protein: CASSFPTGLQETQYF.

A few counts support this clonotype. The genes are TRBV5-1 and TRBJ2-7; 11 nucleotides agree with TRBD1. This CDR3 comprises 15 residues. Germline loops: CDR1 SGHRS, CDR2 YFSETQ. J lost 6 bases, V lost 4 bases, and 9 bases had no gene match. CDR3 sequence (DNA): TGCGCCAGCAGCATACGGACAGGGGGCTCCCCCGAGCAGTACTTC. Amino acid sequence: CASSIRTGGSPEQYF.

This clonotype was counted at least ten times. This sequence joins TRBV29-1 and TRBJ2-7; D possibly uses TRBD1 or TRBD2 (5 bases each). The V end lost 0 bases, the J end lost 3 bases, and 9 bases lay between the germline ends. Germline lookup yields CDR1 SQVTM and CDR2 ANQGSEA. CDR3 size: 13 residues. The CDR3 reads CSVEDGDGYEQYF. CDR3 bases: TGCAGCGTTGAAGACGGGGACGGCTACGAGCAGTACTTC.

This clonotype was counted between two and nine times. The chain links TRBV4-3 to TRBJ2-7; 9 bases fit TRBD1. Germline CDR1 reads LGHNA; CDR2 reads YSLEER. After removal of 0 bases from V and 6 bases from J, the junction contained 9 bases not matched to a gene. The CDR3 covers 16 residues. The CDR3 DNA follows: TGCGCCAGCAGCCAAGATGCCGGGACAGGGTCGGGCGAGCAGTACTTC. It is translated as CASSQDAGTGSGEQYF.

This chain uses TRBV14 with TRBJ2-1, with D possibly matching TRBD2 (5 bases). V gave up 5 bases and J gave up 1 base, with 9 bases separating them. The CDR3 extends over 14 amino acids. In germline, CDR1 is SGHDN, CDR2 FVKESK. The CDR3 here is CASSEDLSYNEQFF. CDR3 nucleotide sequence: TGTGCCAGCAGCGAGGACTTGTCCTACAATGAGCAGTTCTTC.

The J gene is TRBJ1-5, the V gene TRBV10-3; 7 bases are shared with TRBD1. The trim removed 10 bases at V and 4 bases at J, leaving 10 bases unmatched. Germline loops: CDR1 ENHRY, CDR2 SYGVKD. This CDR3 is 14 amino acids long. Here the CDR3 reads CATAGARGNQPQHF. Here the CDR3 DNA reads TGTGCCACCGCCGGGGCCAGGGGGAATCAGCCCCAGCATTTT.

This clonotype was counted ten times or more. The chain joins TRBV5-1 to TRBJ2-1, with a possible D match to TRBD2 (6 bases). Germline CDR1 and CDR2: SGHRS and YFSETQ. The ends were cut back, 4 bases at V and 9 bases at J, with 23 bases in the middle. The CDR3 is 16 amino acids. Here the CDR3 DNA reads TGCGCCAGCAGCCCCCTCCCTGGCGGGACGGAGGGTGAGCAGTTCTTC. Translation gives CASSPLPGGTEGEQFF.

This clonotype was seen at least ten times. V usage is TRBV28 and J usage is TRBJ2-6; D is undetermined. The CDR3 extends over 16 amino acids. V was trimmed by 3 bases and J by 4 bases, leaving 13 bases between them. The germline V gene encodes CDR1 MDHEN and CDR2 SYDVKM. The CDR3 here is CASSLRVWKGANVLTF. The CDR3 nucleotides are TGTGCCAGCAGTTTGCGAGTTTGGAAGGGGGCCAACGTCCTGACTTTC.